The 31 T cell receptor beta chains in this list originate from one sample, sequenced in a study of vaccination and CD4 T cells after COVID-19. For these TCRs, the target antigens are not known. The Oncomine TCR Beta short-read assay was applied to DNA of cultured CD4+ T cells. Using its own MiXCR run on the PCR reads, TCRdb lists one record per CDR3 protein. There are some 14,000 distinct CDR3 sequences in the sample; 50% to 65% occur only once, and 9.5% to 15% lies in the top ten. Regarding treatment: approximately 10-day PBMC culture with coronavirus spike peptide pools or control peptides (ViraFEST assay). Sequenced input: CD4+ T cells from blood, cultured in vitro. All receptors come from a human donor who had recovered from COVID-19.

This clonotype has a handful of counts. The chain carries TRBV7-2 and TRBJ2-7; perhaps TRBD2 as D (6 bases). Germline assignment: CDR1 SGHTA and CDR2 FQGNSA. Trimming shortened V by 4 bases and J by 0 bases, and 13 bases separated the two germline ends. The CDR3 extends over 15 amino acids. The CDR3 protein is CASSSSGLSSYEQYF. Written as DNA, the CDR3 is TGTGCCAGCAGCTCAAGCGGGTTGAGCTCCTACGAGCAGTACTTC.

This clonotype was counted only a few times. The CDR3 DNA sequence: TGTGCCAGCAGCCCGCCGGGACTAGCGGGAGGGTCCGGGGAGCTGTTTTTT. Translated: CASSPPGLAGGSGELFF. This chain connects TRBV11-2 to TRBJ2-2, with 16 bases lining up with TRBD2. After removal of 5 bases from V and 6 bases from J, the junction contained 6 bases not matched to a gene. Germline V CDR1 and CDR2: SGHAT, FQNNGV. The CDR3 covers 17 residues. Full variable domain (missing parts from reference TRBV11-2 and TRBJ2-2): EAGVAQSPRYKIIEKRQSVAFWCNPISGHATLYWYQQILGQGPKLLIQFQNNGVVDDSQLPKDRFSAERLKGVDSTLKIQPAKLEDSAVYLCASSPPGLAGGSGELFFGEGSRLTVL.

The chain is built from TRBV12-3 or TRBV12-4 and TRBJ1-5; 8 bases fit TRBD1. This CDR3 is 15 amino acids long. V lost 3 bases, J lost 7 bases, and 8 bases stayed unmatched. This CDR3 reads CASSLYDRGLQPQHF. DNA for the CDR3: TGTGCCAGCAGTTTGTACGACAGGGGACTGCAGCCCCAGCATTTT.

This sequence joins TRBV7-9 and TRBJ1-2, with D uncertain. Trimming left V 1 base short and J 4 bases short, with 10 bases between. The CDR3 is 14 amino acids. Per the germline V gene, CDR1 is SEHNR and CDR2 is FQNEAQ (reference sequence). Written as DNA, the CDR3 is TGTGCCAGCAGCTTAGTTGGGTCGGGCTATGGCTACACCTTC. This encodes CASSLVGSGYGYTF.

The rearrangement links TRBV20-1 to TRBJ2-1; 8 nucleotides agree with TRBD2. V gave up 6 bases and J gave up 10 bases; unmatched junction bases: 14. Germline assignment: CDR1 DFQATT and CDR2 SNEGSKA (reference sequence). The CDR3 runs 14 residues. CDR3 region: CSALAAAGVKEQFF. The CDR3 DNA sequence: TGCAGTGCCCTAGCTGCAGCGGGAGTAAAGGAGCAGTTCTTC.

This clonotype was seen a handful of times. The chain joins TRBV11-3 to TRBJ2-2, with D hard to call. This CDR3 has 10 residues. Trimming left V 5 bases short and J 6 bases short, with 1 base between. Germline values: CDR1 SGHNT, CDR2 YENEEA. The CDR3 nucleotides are TGTGCCAGCAGCGCCGGGGAGCTGTTTTTT. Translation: CASSAGELFF.

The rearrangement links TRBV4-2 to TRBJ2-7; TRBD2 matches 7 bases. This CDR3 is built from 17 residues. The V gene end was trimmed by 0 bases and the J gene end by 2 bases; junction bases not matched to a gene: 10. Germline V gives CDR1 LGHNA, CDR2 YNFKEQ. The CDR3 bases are TGTGCCAGCAGCCAAGACCTGGAAGGACTAGGCACCTACGAGCAGTACTTC. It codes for CASSQDLEGLGTYEQYF.

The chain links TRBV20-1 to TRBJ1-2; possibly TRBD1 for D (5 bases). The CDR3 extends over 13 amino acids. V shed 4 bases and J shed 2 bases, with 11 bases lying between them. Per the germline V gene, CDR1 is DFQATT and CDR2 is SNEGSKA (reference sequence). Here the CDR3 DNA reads TGCAGTGCTACCAGACAGAGGAACTATGGCTACACCTTC. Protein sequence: CSATRQRNYGYTF.

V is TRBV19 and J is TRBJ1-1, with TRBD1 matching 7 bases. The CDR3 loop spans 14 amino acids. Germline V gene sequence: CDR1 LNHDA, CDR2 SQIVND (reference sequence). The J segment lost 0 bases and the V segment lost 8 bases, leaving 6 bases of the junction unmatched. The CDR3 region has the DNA TGTGCCAGTGGGAGGCAGGGGGTGAACACTGAAGCTTTCTTT. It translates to CASGRQGVNTEAFF.

The CDR3 coding sequence is TGCGCCAGCAGTCACCACACTAGCGGGAGTTGCGCAGATACGCAGTATTTT. This gives the protein CASSHHTSGSCADTQYF. This chain links TRBV23-1 with TRBJ2-3; the match to TRBD2 covers 11 bases. TRBV23-1 is an open reading frame whose function is uncertain. The CDR3 sequence is 17 residues long. V trimming: 3 bases; J trimming: 4 bases; junction bases outside the gene matches: 9.

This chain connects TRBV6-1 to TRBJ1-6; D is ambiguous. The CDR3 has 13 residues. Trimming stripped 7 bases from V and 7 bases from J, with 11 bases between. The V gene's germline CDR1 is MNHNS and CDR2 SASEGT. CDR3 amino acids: CASNRGHNSPLHF. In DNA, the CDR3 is TGTGCCAGCAATAGAGGGCACAATTCACCCCTCCACTTT.

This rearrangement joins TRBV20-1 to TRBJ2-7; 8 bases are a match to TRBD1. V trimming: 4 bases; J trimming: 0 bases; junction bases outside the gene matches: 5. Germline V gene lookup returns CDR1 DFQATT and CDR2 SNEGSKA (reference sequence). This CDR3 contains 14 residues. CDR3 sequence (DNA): TGCAGTGCTACCGGGACAGGATACTCCTACGAGCAGTACTTC. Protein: CSATGTGYSYEQYF.

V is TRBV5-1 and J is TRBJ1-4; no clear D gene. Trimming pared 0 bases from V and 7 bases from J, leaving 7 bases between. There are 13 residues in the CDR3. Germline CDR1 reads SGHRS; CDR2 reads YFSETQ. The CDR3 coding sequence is TGCGCCAGCAGCTTGGAGGACGGTGAAAAACTGTTTTTT. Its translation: CASSLEDGEKLFF.

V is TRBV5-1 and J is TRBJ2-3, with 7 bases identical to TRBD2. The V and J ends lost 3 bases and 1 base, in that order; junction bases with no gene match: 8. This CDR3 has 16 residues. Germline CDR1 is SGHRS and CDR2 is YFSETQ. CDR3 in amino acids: CASSSTGEGGTDTQYF. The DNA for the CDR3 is TGCGCCAGCAGCTCGACGGGGGAGGGCGGCACAGATACGCAGTATTTT.

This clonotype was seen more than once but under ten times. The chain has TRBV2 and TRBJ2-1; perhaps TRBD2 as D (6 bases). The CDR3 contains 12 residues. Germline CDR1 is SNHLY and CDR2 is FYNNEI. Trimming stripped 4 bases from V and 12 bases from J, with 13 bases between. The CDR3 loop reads CASSVRLDAQFF. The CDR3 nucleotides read TGTGCCAGCAGTGTAAGACTAGACGCGCAGTTCTTC.

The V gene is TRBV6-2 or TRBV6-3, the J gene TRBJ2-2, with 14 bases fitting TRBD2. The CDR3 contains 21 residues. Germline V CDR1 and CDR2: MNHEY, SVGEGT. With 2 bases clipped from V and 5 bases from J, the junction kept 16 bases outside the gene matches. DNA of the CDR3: TGTGCCAGCAGTTACGAATCGGCCACGAGACTAGCGGGAGGGCGGACCGGGGAGCTGTTTTTT. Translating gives CASSYESATRLAGGRTGELFF.

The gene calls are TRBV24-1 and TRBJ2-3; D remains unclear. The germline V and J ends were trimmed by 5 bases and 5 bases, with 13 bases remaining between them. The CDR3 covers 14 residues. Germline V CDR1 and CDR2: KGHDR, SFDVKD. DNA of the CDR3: TGTGCCACCAGTGTTTCCAGGAGTCGAGATACGCAGTATTTT. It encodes CATSVSRSRDTQYF.

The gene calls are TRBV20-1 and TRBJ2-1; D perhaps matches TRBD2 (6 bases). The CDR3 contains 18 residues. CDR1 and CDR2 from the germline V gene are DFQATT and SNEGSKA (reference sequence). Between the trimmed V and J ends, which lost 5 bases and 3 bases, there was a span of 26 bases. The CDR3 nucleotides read TGCAGTGCTCAACAAATCTCCAGGGCGACTAGATACTACAATGAGCAGTTCTTC. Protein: CSAQQISRATRYYNEQFF.

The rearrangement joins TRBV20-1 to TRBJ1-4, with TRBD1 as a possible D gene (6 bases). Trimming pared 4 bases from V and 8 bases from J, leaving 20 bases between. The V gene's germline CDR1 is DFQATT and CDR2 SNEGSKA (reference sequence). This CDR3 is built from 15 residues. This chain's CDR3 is CSATIGQNHPEKLFF. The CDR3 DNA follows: TGCAGTGCTACTATCGGACAGAACCATCCAGAAAAACTGTTTTTT.

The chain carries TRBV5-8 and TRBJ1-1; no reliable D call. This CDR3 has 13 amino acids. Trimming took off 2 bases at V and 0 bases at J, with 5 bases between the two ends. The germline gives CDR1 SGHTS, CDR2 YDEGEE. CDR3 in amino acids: CASSFDMNTEAFF. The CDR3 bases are TGTGCCAGCAGCTTCGACATGAACACTGAAGCTTTCTTT.

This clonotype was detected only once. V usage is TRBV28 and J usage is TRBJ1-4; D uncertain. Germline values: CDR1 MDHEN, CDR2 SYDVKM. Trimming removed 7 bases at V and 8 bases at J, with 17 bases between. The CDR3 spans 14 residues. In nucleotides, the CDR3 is TGTGCCAGCACCGGAGGACCGCCCCGGGAAAAACTGTTTTTT. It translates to CASTGGPPREKLFF.

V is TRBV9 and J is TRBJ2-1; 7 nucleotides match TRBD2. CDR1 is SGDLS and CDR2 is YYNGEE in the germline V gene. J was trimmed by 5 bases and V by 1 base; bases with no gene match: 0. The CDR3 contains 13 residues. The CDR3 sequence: CASSVLADNEQFF. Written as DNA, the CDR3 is TGTGCCAGCAGCGTACTAGCGGACAATGAGCAGTTCTTC.

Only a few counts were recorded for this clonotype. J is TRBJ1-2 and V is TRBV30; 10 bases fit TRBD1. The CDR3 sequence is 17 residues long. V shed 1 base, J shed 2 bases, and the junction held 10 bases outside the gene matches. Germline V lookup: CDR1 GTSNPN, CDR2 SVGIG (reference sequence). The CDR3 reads CAWSGGNPGQGNYGYTF. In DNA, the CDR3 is TGTGCCTGGAGTGGGGGAAATCCGGGACAGGGGAACTATGGCTACACCTTC. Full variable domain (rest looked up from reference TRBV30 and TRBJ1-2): SQTIHQWPATLVQPVGSPLSLECTVEGTSNPNLYWYRQAAGRGLQLLFYSVGIGQISSEVPQNLSASRPQDRQFILSSKKLLLSDSGFYLCAWSGGNPGQGNYGYTFGSGTRLTVV.

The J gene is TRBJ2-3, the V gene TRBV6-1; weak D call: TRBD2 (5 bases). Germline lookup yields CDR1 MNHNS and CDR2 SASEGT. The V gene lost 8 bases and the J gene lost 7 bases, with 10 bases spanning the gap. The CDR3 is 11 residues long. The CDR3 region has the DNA TGTGCCAGCTCTGAGGGCAATACGCAGTATTTT. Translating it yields CASSEGNTQYF.

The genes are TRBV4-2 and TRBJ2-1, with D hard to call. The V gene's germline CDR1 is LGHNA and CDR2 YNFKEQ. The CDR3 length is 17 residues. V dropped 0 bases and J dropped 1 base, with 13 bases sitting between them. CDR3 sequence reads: CASSQEATSGSYNEQFF. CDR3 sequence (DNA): TGTGCCAGCAGCCAAGAGGCGACATCCGGGTCCTACAATGAGCAGTTCTTC.

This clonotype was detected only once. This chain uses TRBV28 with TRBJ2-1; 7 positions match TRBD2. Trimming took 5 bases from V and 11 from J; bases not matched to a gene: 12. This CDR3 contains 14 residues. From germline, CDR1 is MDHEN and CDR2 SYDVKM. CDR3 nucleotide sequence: TGTGCCAGCAGTCCATCCTTGACTAGCCGGAAGCAGTTCTTC. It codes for CASSPSLTSRKQFF.

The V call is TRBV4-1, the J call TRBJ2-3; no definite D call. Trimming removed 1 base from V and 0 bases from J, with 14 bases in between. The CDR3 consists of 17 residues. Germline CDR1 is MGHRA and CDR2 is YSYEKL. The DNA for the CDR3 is TGCGCCAGCAGCCAAGGTGTTGGCGGCCCTAGCACAGATACGCAGTATTTT. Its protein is CASSQGVGGPSTDTQYF.

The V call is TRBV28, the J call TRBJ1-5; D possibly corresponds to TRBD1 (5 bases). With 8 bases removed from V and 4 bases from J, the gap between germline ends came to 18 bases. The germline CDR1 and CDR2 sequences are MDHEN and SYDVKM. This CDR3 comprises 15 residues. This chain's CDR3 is CASVRGVQGNQPQHF. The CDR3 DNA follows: TGTGCCAGCGTCCGGGGGGTTCAGGGTAATCAGCCCCAGCATTTT.

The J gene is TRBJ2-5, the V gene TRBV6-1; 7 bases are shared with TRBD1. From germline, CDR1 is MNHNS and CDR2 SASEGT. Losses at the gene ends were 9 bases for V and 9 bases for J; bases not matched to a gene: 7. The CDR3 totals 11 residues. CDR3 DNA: TGTGCCAGGAAACAGGGGATCGCCCAGTACTTC. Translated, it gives CARKQGIAQYF.

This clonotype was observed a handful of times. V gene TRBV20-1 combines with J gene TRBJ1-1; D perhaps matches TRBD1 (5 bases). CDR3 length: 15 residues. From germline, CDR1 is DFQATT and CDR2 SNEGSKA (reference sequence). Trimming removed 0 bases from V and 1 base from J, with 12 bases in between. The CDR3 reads CSARDEKGQNTEAFF. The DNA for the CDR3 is TGCAGTGCTAGAGATGAAAAGGGGCAGAACACTGAAGCTTTCTTT.

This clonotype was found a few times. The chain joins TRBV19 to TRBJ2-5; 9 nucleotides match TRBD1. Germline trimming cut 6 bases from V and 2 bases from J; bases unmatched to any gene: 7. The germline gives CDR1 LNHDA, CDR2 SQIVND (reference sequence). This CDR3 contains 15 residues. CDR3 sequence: CASRPGQGRQETQYF. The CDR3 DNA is TGTGCCAGTAGACCGGGACAGGGTCGGCAAGAGACCCAGTACTTC.